These 23 T cell receptor beta chains came from one sample sequenced in a study of human T cells and chemical hapten exposure. Via MiXCR, TCRdb re-called the RACE reads, giving one row per CDR3 protein. This table holds 34,000 or so distinct CDR3 sequences, about a tenth found once. Time point reported: pre-sensitization, week 0. Sample treatment: therapeutic diphenylcyclopropenone sensitization with weekly scalp DPC. It was from unfractionated whole blood that total RNA was extracted. Sequencing used whole blood, obtained in connection with sensitization to the hapten diphenylcyclopropenone (DPC). These receptors were taken from a man between 45 and 60 years old with alopecia areata. Some clones in this sample may be carry-over from other donors' samples.

The chain combines TRBV29-1 with TRBJ1-4; 7 bases are a match to TRBD1. V was clipped by 3 bases and J by 7 bases; unmatched bases: 5. CDR3 size: 13 residues. Germline CDR1 SQVTM, CDR2 ANQGSEA. CDR3 DNA sequence: TGCAGCGTTGACGTGACAGGGTTTGAAAAACTGTTTTTT. Translated: CSVDVTGFEKLFF.

This clonotype has just a few counts. V and J are TRBV7-2 and TRBJ2-7; D might be TRBD1 (6 bases). Trimming removed 5 bases from V and 6 bases from J, with 14 bases in between. There are 13 residues in the CDR3. Germline CDR1 and CDR2: SGHTA and FQGNSA. The DNA of the CDR3 is TGTGCCAGCAGCCTTACCCCAGGGGCCGAGCAGTACTTC. Its protein product is CASSLTPGAEQYF.

In its sample, this clonotype was seen a few times. This chain uses TRBV28 with TRBJ2-1, with 7 bases lining up with TRBD2. The V gene's germline CDR1 is MDHEN and CDR2 SYDVKM. J lost 12 bases, V lost 7 bases, and 6 bases had no gene match. This CDR3 region has 11 residues. The CDR3 is CASTNPGGQFF. For the CDR3, the DNA is TGTGCCAGCACCAACCCGGGAGGGCAGTTCTTC.

In this sample, this clonotype turned up many times. The chain couples TRBV30 to TRBJ1-2; D gene ambiguous. CDR3 length: 13 residues. Between the trimmed V and J ends, which lost 4 bases and 2 bases, there was a span of 11 bases. Germline CDR1 and CDR2: GTSNPN and SVGIG (reference sequence). CDR3 amino acids: CAWTQTVNYGYTF. Here the CDR3 DNA reads TGTGCCTGGACCCAGACCGTGAACTATGGCTACACCTTC.

This clonotype was seen a handful of times. The V gene is TRBV4-2, the J gene TRBJ1-4; the D is unclear. Trimming removed 6 bases at V and 3 bases at J, with 8 bases between. Per germline, CDR1 LGHNA and CDR2 YNFKEQ. This CDR3 region has 13 residues. The CDR3 coding sequence is TGTGCCAGCAGGACCGCAGCTAATGAAAAACTGTTTTTT. Its protein product is CASRTAANEKLFF.

This clonotype has more than one count but fewer than ten. The chain carries TRBV29-1 and TRBJ2-1; 8 positions match TRBD2. The germline V gene has CDR1 SQVTM and CDR2 ANQGSEA. Trimming cost V 7 bases and J 9 bases; bases outside gene matches: 11. This CDR3 has 13 residues. The CDR3 DNA reads as TGCAGCGGGTTGAGCGGGAGAGGTGGTGAGCAGTTCTTC. Protein product: CSGLSGRGGEQFF.

This clonotype was seen a handful of times. The V gene is TRBV7-2, the J gene TRBJ2-1; the D is unclear. This CDR3 region has 13 residues. Germline V lookup: CDR1 SGHTA, CDR2 FQGNSA. With 5 bases removed from V and 7 bases from J, the gap between germline ends came to 12 bases. The CDR3 DNA sequence: TGTGCCAGCAGCGGGTATGTGGAGAATGAGCAGTTCTTC. As protein: CASSGYVENEQFF.

This clonotype has a count of ten or more. V and J are TRBV29-1 and TRBJ2-7; D is unresolved. The CDR3 has 13 residues. The V gene's germline CDR1 is SQVTM and CDR2 ANQGSEA. Trimming pared 4 bases from V and 2 bases from J, leaving 12 bases between. CDR3 residues: CSVVGPPTYEQYF. CDR3 nucleotide sequence: TGCAGCGTTGTCGGGCCCCCAACCTACGAGCAGTACTTC.

This clonotype was counted only a few times. J is TRBJ2-3 and V is TRBV27, with 7 bases aligning to TRBD2. V lost 4 bases to trimming and J lost 4 bases; unmatched junction nucleotides: 17. Germline CDR1 and CDR2: MNHEY and SMNVEV (reference sequence). CDR3 length: 18 amino acids. CDR3 residues: CASSSPGFAREFPDTQYF. The DNA of the CDR3 is TGTGCCAGCAGTTCGCCCGGGTTCGCGCGGGAGTTTCCAGATACGCAGTATTTT.

This clonotype was detected ten times or more. The CDR3 spells CASSLGLYQPQHF. For the CDR3, the DNA is TGTGCCAGCAGCTTAGGGTTGTATCAGCCCCAGCATTTT. The chain combines TRBV7-8 with TRBJ1-5; D unclear. V gave up 1 base and J gave up 5 bases, with 6 bases separating them. The germline V gene encodes CDR1 SGHVS and CDR2 FQNEAQ. CDR3 size: 13 residues. Full variable domain (rest looked up from reference TRBV7-8 and TRBJ1-5): GAGVSQSPRYKVAKRGQDVALRCDPISGHVSLFWYQQALGQGPEFLTYFQNEAQLDKSGLPSDRFFAERPEGSVSTLKIQRTQQEDSAVYLCASSLGLYQPQHFGDGTRLSIL.

This clonotype has a count of ten or more. The rearrangement uses TRBV7-8 and TRBJ1-5; 10 nucleotides line up with TRBD1. Trimming took 5 bases from V and 2 from J; bases not matched to a gene: 9. CDR1 SGHVS and CDR2 FQNEAQ come from the germline V gene. The CDR3 consists of 17 residues. DNA for the CDR3: TGTGCCAGCAGCCCCCGGGGACAGGGGAGGGGCAATCAGCCCCAGCATTTT. It codes for CASSPRGQGRGNQPQHF.

The V call is TRBV27, the J call TRBJ2-7, with a tentative D call TRBD1 (7 bases). Looked up from germline, CDR1 is MNHEY and CDR2 is SMNVEV (reference sequence). The V end lost 2 bases, the J end lost 3 bases, and 11 bases lay between the germline ends. The CDR3 consists of 14 residues. CDR3 bases: TGTGCCAGCAGTTTACAGGGGGGAAACTACGAGCAGTACTTC. It translates to CASSLQGGNYEQYF.

This clonotype has at least ten counts. This chain connects TRBV6-2 or TRBV6-3 to TRBJ1-5; 7 bases align to TRBD1. Germline assignment: CDR1 MNHEY and CDR2 SVGEGT. The junction had 6 bases not matched to a gene; V was cut back by 7 bases and J by 3 bases. The CDR3 spans 14 residues. The CDR3 region is CASTWTGNNQPQHF. The DNA for the CDR3 is TGTGCCAGCACCTGGACAGGCAACAATCAGCCCCAGCATTTT.

This clonotype was detected ten times or more. The chain combines TRBV12-3 or TRBV12-4 with TRBJ1-1, with TRBD1 as a possible D gene (6 bases). V lost 7 bases and J 0 bases, leaving 12 bases between the germline ends. CDR3 length equals 14 residues. CDR3 nucleotides: TGTGCCAGCAAGGTCGGGGGCCTGAACACTGAAGCTTTCTTT. Translating gives CASKVGGLNTEAFF.

This clonotype was recorded a few times. This rearrangement joins TRBV27 to TRBJ2-1; 8 bases line up with TRBD1. Germline V gene lookup returns CDR1 MNHEY and CDR2 SMNVEV (reference sequence). The CDR3 runs 14 residues. With V trimmed by 3 bases and J by 8 bases, 6 bases remained unmatched. The chain's CDR3 is CASSFQGAGDEQFF. The CDR3 DNA reads TGTGCCAGCAGTTTCCAGGGGGCTGGCGATGAGCAGTTCTTC.

The sample holds many counts of this clonotype. The J gene is TRBJ1-5, the V gene TRBV12-3 or TRBV12-4, with TRBD1 matching over 10 bases. V gave up 7 bases and J gave up 3 bases; unmatched junction bases: 9. This CDR3 has 16 residues. The DNA for the CDR3 is TGTGCCAGCAAATCTAGGGGACAGGGGTACAATCAGCCCCAGCATTTT. Protein sequence: CASKSRGQGYNQPQHF.

This clonotype has ten or more counts. V and J are TRBV29-1 and TRBJ2-4; D might be TRBD1 or TRBD2, each matching 6 bases. The ends were cut back, 7 bases at V and 3 bases at J, with 22 bases in the middle. The CDR3 length is 16 residues. The germline gives CDR1 SQVTM, CDR2 ANQGSEA. The CDR3 is CSGGMTGSAGKNIQYF. As DNA, the CDR3 is TGCAGCGGCGGGATGACAGGTTCGGCGGGCAAAAACATTCAGTACTTC. Full variable domain (outside the CDR3, taken from reference TRBV29-1 and TRBJ2-4): SAVISQKPSRDICQRGTSLTIQCQVDSQVTMMFWYRQQPGQSLTLIATANQGSEATYESGFVIDKFPISRPNLTFSTLTVSNMSPEDSSIYLCSGGMTGSAGKNIQYFGAGTRLSVL.

This chain connects TRBV27 to TRBJ2-1, with 10 bases matching TRBD2. CDR1 is MNHEY and CDR2 is SMNVEV in the germline V gene (reference sequence). This CDR3 spans 14 amino acids. With 4 bases clipped from V and 4 bases from J, the junction kept 1 base outside the gene matches. The CDR3 here is CASSSSGRYNEQFF. The CDR3 DNA is TGTGCCAGCAGTTCTAGCGGGAGATACAATGAGCAGTTCTTC.

This clonotype came up many times. V is TRBV24-1 and J is TRBJ2-3; D might be TRBD1 or TRBD2, each matching 6 bases. V was cut by 3 bases and J by 0 bases, with 12 bases left in between. The CDR3 has 16 residues. Looked up from germline, CDR1 is KGHDR and CDR2 is SFDVKD. CDR3 DNA sequence: TGTGCCACCAGTGATCCTCAGGGGACTAGCACAGATACGCAGTATTTT. This gives the protein CATSDPQGTSTDTQYF.

V usage is TRBV6-2 or TRBV6-3 and J usage is TRBJ1-5, with D possibly TRBD1 on 6 matching bases. V gave up 8 bases and J gave up 0 bases, with 11 bases separating them. The CDR3 spans 14 residues. Germline values: CDR1 MNHEY, CDR2 SVGEGT. CDR3 in amino acids: CASGQTNSNQPQHF. The CDR3 coding sequence is TGTGCCAGCGGACAGACAAATAGCAATCAGCCCCAGCATTTT.

This clonotype was observed many times. The V and J genes are TRBV2 and TRBJ1-1; D is undetermined. V gave up 10 bases and J gave up 7 bases, with 19 bases separating them. CDR3 length: 13 residues. Germline assignment: CDR1 SNHLY and CDR2 FYNNEI. The CDR3 is CATKNPQRVEAFF. The CDR3 DNA reads TGTGCCACTAAAAACCCCCAGCGCGTTGAAGCTTTCTTT.

The chain is built from TRBV28 and TRBJ1-1, with D unresolved. Trimming took off 6 bases at V and 1 base at J, with 9 bases between the two ends. The CDR3 consists of 13 residues. Per germline, CDR1 MDHEN and CDR2 SYDVKM. The CDR3 DNA follows: TGTGCCAGCAGGTTGAGTGGGAACACTGAAGCTTTCTTT. Protein sequence: CASRLSGNTEAFF.

This clonotype was seen at least ten times. V and J are TRBV6-1 and TRBJ1-5; 7 nucleotides agree with TRBD1. The J segment lost 5 bases and the V segment lost 6 bases, leaving 4 bases of the junction unmatched. Germline CDR1 is MNHNS and CDR2 is SASEGT. The length of the CDR3 is 13 residues. DNA of the CDR3: TGTGCCAGCAGAGAGGGACAGCATCAGCCCCAGCATTTT. It specifies CASREGQHQPQHF.